The 20 T cell receptor beta chains below were found in one sample sequenced in a study of CD8 T cells in ankylosing spondylitis. Whole-study results and caveats: Typical of ankylosing spondylitis blood, it appeared, was a TCR beta motif of seven to nine highly homologous variants.

These receptors have no known antigen. A single record per CDR3 protein comes from TCRdb applying MiXCR to the 5' RACE reads. The sample yields hundreds of thousands of distinct CDR3 sequences, roughly 26% seen once. Material for sequencing was blood, either unsorted or a sorted T cell fraction (not recorded which). The receptors stem from a male donor with ankylosing spondylitis.

This chain uses TRBV5-4 with TRBJ2-3; 7 nucleotides line up with TRBD2. The CDR3 runs to 17 residues. V shed 0 bases, J shed 0 bases, and the junction held 7 bases outside the gene matches. CDR1 is SGHNT, CDR2 YYREEE, per germline (reference sequence). As DNA, the CDR3 is TGTGCCAGCAGCTTGGTCGGGGGTAGCGGGAGCACAGATACGCAGTATTTT. Translated, it gives CASSLVGGSGSTDTQYF.

The genes are TRBV12-3 or TRBV12-4 and TRBJ2-5, with D hard to call. CDR3 length: 13 amino acids. V was trimmed by 5 bases and J by 7 bases, leaving 14 bases between them. CDR3 loop: CASSVTQTGTQYF. The CDR3 DNA reads TGTGCCAGCAGTGTGACCCAAACGGGGACCCAGTACTTC.

The chain is built from TRBV5-1 and TRBJ2-2; TRBD2 is a possible D gene (6 bases). Per germline, CDR1 SGHRS and CDR2 YFSETQ. The CDR3 runs to 15 residues. V lost 0 bases and J lost 4, with 10 bases in between. The CDR3 is CASSLGAAGTGELFF. The CDR3 coding sequence is TGCGCCAGCAGCTTGGGGGCAGCGGGCACCGGGGAGCTGTTTTTT.

The V call is TRBV5-6, the J call TRBJ2-5, with 9 bases fitting TRBD1. This CDR3 is built from 16 residues. The germline V gene encodes CDR1 SGHDT and CDR2 YYEEEE. Trimming removed 5 bases from V and 4 bases from J; junction bases left unmatched: 12. The CDR3 bases are TGTGCCAGCAGTTCTCATACGGGACAGGGAGGAGAGACCCAGTACTTC. It specifies CASSSHTGQGGETQYF.

This clonotype has only a few counts. V and J are TRBV20-1 and TRBJ2-2; perhaps TRBD2 as D (7 bases). Germline assignment: CDR1 DFQATT and CDR2 SNEGSKA (reference sequence). V lost 1 base, J lost 6 bases, and 15 bases lay in between. The CDR3 runs to 15 residues. This chain's CDR3 is CSARGSREGAGELFF. The CDR3 DNA is TGCAGTGCTAGAGGGTCGAGGGAGGGGGCCGGGGAGCTGTTTTTT.

This clonotype has a handful of counts. The chain employs TRBV10-3 and TRBJ2-2; a weak D match, TRBD1 (5 bases). Germline V gene sequence: CDR1 ENHRY, CDR2 SYGVKD. With 9 bases removed from V and 5 bases from J, the gap between germline ends came to 7 bases. The CDR3 spans 11 residues. The DNA for the CDR3 is TGTGCCATAAGACAGACCGGGGAGCTGTTTTTT. Residues: CAIRQTGELFF.

There are a few counts of this clonotype. V usage is TRBV20-1 and J usage is TRBJ1-2, with D tentatively TRBD1 (5 bases). V lost 4 bases and J 8 bases, leaving 14 bases between the germline ends. Germline values: CDR1 DFQATT, CDR2 SNEGSKA (reference sequence). The CDR3 is 12 amino acids. The CDR3 DNA reads as TGCAGTGCTACCTTGGGGGTCGGCGGCTACACCTTC. This translates into CSATLGVGGYTF.

The rearrangement uses TRBV20-1 and TRBJ1-2; D not resolved. From germline, CDR1 is DFQATT and CDR2 SNEGSKA (reference sequence). This CDR3 comprises 9 residues. Between the trimmed V and J ends, which lost 2 bases and 8 bases, there was a span of 3 bases. CDR3 protein: CSARPGYTF. The DNA for the CDR3 is TGCAGTGCTAGACCCGGCTACACCTTC.

This rearrangement joins TRBV7-8 to TRBJ1-2; TRBD1 matches at 7 bases. CDR3 size: 13 residues. Germline V CDR1 and CDR2: SGHVS, FQNEAQ. Trimming cost V 4 bases and J 6 bases; bases outside gene matches: 5. The CDR3 DNA reads TGTGCCAGCAGCTCGGACAGGAGAAATGGCTACACCTTC. The encoded protein is CASSSDRRNGYTF.

This clonotype was detected a few times. This chain connects TRBV3-1 to TRBJ1-5, with D possibly TRBD1 on 5 matching bases. The germline gives CDR1 LGHDT, CDR2 YNNKEL (reference sequence). The CDR3 loop spans 15 amino acids. With 0 bases removed from V and 9 bases from J, the gap between germline ends came to 15 bases. The chain's CDR3 is CASSQELGVGRPQHF. DNA for the CDR3: TGTGCCAGCAGCCAAGAGCTAGGGGTGGGACGGCCCCAGCATTTT.

V usage is TRBV11-2 and J usage is TRBJ2-6; D remains ambiguous. CDR1 is SGHAT and CDR2 is FQNNGV in the germline V gene. Trimming removed 0 bases at V and 4 bases at J, with 7 bases between. This CDR3 region has 15 residues. The CDR3 DNA sequence: TGTGCCAGCAGCTTAGACAGTAACGGGGCCAACGTCCTGACTTTC. It encodes CASSLDSNGANVLTF.

This clonotype was detected ten times or more. This rearrangement joins TRBV7-2 to TRBJ1-2; tentative D call: TRBD1 (5 bases). CDR1 is SGHTA and CDR2 is FQGNSA in the germline V gene. The CDR3 length is 15 residues. V was cut by 7 bases and J by 3 bases, with 18 bases left in between. Written as DNA, the CDR3 is TGTGCCAGCATCCTTGGCGGCGGGGGAGACTATGGCTACACCTTC. Protein product: CASILGGGGDYGYTF.

There are a few counts of this clonotype. The V call is TRBV18, the J call TRBJ2-1; 7 bases agree with TRBD2. The CDR3 spans 15 residues. V was pared by 1 base and J by 5 bases, with 5 bases of the junction left unmatched. Per germline, CDR1 KGHSH and CDR2 LQKENI. CDR3 amino acids: CASSPLAGADNEQFF. In DNA, the CDR3 is TGTGCCAGCTCACCACTTGCGGGAGCGGACAATGAGCAGTTCTTC.

J is TRBJ2-3 and V is TRBV5-1, with D possibly being TRBD2 (6 bases). Germline V gene data show CDR1 as SGHRS and CDR2 as YFSETQ. Trimming removed 0 bases at V and 0 bases at J, with 8 bases between. The CDR3 is 15 residues long. CDR3 nucleotides: TGCGCCAGCAGCTTGGATCGGGAGAGCACAGATACGCAGTATTTT. The encoded protein is CASSLDRESTDTQYF.

Only a few counts were recorded for this clonotype. V gene TRBV4-2 combines with J gene TRBJ2-2; possible D gene TRBD1, 6 bases. Trimming shortened V by 6 bases and J by 3 bases, and 11 bases separated the two germline ends. The CDR3 is 14 residues long. From germline, CDR1 is LGHNA and CDR2 YNFKEQ. CDR3 sequence (DNA): TGTGCCAGCAGTTTCAGGGGTTACACCGGGGAGCTGTTTTTT. Its translation: CASSFRGYTGELFF.

This clonotype was seen a handful of times. The genes are TRBV30 and TRBJ1-3; D call uncertain. Germline CDR1 and CDR2: GTSNPN and SVGIG (reference sequence). V was clipped by 6 bases and J by 3 bases, with 6 bases between them. The length of the CDR3 is 11 residues. The CDR3 region has the DNA TGTGCCTGTCCCAGTGGAAACACCATATATTTT. This codes for CACPSGNTIYF.

This clonotype was recorded a few times. This rearrangement joins TRBV24-1 to TRBJ2-3; 12 bases match TRBD2. Germline V gene data show CDR1 as KGHDR and CDR2 as SFDVKD. This CDR3 region has 16 residues. The ends lost 5 bases at V and 3 bases at J; junction bases unmatched: 5. DNA for the CDR3: TGTGCCACCAGTGTCAGACTAGCGGGAGTGACAGATACGCAGTATTTT. Encoded protein: CATSVRLAGVTDTQYF.

This clonotype has only a few counts. This chain links TRBV20-1 with TRBJ2-6, with D possibly being TRBD2 (5 bases). The V end lost 4 bases, the J end lost 4 bases, and 11 bases lay between the germline ends. This CDR3 spans 14 amino acids. Germline V gene sequence: CDR1 DFQATT, CDR2 SNEGSKA (reference sequence). This chain's CDR3 is CSATAGGGANVLTF. CDR3 sequence (DNA): TGCAGTGCTACCGCGGGCGGGGGGGCCAACGTCCTGACTTTC.

The gene calls are TRBV20-1 and TRBJ2-3; D possibly uses TRBD1 or TRBD2 (6 bases each). Germline V gene sequence: CDR1 DFQATT, CDR2 SNEGSKA (reference sequence). This CDR3 is built from 15 residues. The ends were cut back, 7 bases at V and 0 bases at J, with 17 bases in the middle. The CDR3 reads CSVPPGGRSTDTQYF. Here the CDR3 DNA reads TGCAGTGTCCCCCCCGGGGGCCGCAGCACAGATACGCAGTATTTT.

This clonotype showed up many times. This chain joins TRBV12-3 or TRBV12-4 and TRBJ2-1; 12 nucleotides line up with TRBD1. This CDR3 comprises 15 residues. The V segment lost 5 bases and the J segment 8 bases; nucleotides outside the gene matches: 7. CDR3 bases: TGTGCCAGCAGTGCGGGACAGGGGGCATTCTATGAGCAGTTCTTC. This sequence encodes CASSAGQGAFYEQFF.